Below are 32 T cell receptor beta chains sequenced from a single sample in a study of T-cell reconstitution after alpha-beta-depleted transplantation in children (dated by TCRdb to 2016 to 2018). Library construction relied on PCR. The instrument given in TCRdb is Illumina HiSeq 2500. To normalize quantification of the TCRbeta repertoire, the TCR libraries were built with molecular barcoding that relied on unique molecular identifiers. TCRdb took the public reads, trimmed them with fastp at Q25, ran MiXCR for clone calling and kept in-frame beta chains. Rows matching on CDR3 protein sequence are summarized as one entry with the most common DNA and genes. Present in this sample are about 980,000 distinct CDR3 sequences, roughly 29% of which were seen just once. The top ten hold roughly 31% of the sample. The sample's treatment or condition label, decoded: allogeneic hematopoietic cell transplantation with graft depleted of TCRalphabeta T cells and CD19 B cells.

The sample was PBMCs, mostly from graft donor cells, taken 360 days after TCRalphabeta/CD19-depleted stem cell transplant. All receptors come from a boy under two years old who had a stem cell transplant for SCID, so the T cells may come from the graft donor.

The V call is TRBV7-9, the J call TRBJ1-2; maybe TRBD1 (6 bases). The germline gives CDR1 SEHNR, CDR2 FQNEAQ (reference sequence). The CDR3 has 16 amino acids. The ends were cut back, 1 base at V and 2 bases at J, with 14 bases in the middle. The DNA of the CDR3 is TGTGCCAGCAGCTTAGAAGGGTGGGGGCGCAACTATGGCTACACCTTC. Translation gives CASSLEGWGRNYGYTF.

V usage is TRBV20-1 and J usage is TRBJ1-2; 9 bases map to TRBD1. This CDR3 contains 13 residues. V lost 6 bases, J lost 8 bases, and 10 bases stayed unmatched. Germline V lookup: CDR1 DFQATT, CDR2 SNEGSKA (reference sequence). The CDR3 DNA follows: TGCAGTGCCCCCGGGACAGGGACAGGAGGCTACACCTTC. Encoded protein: CSAPGTGTGGYTF.

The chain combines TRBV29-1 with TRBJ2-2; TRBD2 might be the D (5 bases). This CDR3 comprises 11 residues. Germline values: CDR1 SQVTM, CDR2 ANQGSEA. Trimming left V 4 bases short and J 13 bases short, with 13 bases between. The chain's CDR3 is CSVAIGVGLFF. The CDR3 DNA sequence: TGCAGCGTTGCAATCGGGGTGGGGCTGTTTTTT.

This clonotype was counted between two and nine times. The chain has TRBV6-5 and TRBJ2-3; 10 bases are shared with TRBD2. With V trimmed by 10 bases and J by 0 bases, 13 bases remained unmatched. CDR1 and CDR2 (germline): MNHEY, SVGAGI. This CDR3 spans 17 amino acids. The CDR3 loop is CATRLLAGRSSTDTQYF. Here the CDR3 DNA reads TGTGCCACCCGATTACTAGCGGGAAGGTCTAGCACAGATACGCAGTATTTT.

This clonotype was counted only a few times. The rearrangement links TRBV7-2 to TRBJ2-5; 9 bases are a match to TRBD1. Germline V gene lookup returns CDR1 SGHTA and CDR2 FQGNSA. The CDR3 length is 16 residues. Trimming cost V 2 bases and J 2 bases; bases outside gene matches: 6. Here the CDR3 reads CASSLIWDRDQETQYF. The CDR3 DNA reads TGTGCCAGCAGCTTAATCTGGGACAGGGATCAAGAGACCCAGTACTTC.

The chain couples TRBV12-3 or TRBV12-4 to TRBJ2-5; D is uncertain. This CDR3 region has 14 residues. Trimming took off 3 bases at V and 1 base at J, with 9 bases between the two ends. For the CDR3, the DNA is TGTGCCAGCAGTTTGAGGCTGACCCAAGAGACCCAGTACTTC. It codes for CASSLRLTQETQYF.

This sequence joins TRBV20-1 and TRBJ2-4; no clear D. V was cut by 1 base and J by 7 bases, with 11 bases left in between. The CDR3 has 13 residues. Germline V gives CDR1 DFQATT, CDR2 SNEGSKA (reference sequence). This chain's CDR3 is CSARAPDWNIQYF. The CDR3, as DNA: TGCAGTGCTAGAGCCCCGGATTGGAACATTCAGTACTTC.

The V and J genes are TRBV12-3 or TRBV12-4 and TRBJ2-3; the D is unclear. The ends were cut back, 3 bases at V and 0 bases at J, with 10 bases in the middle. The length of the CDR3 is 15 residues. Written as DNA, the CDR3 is TGTGCCAGCAGTTTGGAATACCCTAGCACAGATACGCAGTATTTT. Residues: CASSLEYPSTDTQYF.

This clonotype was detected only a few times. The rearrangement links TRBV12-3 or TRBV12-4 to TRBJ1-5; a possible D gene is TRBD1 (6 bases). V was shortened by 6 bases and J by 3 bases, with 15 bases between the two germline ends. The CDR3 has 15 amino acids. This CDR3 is CASRYTGASNQPQHF. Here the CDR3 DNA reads TGTGCCAGCAGGTATACGGGGGCCTCCAATCAGCCCCAGCATTTT.

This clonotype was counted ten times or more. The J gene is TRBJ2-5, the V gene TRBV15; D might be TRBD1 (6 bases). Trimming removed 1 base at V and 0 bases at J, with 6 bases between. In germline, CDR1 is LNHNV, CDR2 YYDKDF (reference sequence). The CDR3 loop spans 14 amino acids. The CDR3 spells CATSRGTDQETQYF. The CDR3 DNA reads TGTGCCACCAGCAGAGGGACAGACCAAGAGACCCAGTACTTC.

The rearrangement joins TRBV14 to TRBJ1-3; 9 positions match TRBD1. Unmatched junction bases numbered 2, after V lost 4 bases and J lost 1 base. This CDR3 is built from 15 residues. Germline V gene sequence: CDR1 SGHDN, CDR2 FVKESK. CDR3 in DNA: TGTGCCAGCAGCCGGGACAGGGTTTCTGGAAACACCATATATTTT. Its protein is CASSRDRVSGNTIYF.

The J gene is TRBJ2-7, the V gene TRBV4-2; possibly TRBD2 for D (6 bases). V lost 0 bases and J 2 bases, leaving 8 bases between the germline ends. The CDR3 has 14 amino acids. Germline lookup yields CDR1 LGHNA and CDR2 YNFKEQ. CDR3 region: CASSQDQRAYEQYF. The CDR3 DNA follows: TGTGCCAGCAGCCAAGATCAGCGGGCCTACGAGCAGTACTTC.

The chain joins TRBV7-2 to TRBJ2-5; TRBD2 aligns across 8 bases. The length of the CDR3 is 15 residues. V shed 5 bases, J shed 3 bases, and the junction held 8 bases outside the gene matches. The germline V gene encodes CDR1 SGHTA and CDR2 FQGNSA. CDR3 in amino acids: CASSQERGTKETQYF. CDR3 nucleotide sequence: TGTGCCAGCAGCCAGGAGCGGGGGACTAAAGAGACCCAGTACTTC.

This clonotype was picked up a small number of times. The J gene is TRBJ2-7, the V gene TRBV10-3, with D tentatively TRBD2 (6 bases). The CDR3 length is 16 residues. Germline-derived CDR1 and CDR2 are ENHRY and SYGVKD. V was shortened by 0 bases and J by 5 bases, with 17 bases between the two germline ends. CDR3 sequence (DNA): TGTGCCATCAGTGAGTCCGGCGGGGATGCCCTCGACGAGCAGTACTTC. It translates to CAISESGGDALDEQYF.

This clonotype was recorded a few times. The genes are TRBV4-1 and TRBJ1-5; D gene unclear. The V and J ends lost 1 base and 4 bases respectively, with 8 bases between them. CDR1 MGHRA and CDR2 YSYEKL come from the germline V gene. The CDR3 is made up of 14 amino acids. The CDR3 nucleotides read TGCGCCAGCAGCCAAGGACACAAGAATCAGCCCCAGCATTTT. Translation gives CASSQGHKNQPQHF.

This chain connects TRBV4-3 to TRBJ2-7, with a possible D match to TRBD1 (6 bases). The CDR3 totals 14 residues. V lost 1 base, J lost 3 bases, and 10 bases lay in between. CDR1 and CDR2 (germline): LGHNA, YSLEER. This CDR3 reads CASSQGVRGYEQYF. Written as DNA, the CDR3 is TGCGCCAGCAGCCAAGGTGTCAGGGGCTACGAGCAGTACTTC.

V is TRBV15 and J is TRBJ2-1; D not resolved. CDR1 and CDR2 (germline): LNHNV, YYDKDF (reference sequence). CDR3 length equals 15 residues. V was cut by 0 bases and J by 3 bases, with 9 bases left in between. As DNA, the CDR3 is TGTGCCACCAGCAGAGATCGACAACTCTACAATGAGCAGTTCTTC. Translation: CATSRDRQLYNEQFF. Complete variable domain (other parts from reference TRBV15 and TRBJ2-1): DAMVIQNPRYQVTQFGKPVTLSCSQTLNHNVMYWYQQKSSQAPKLLFHYYDKDFNNEADTPDNFQSRRPNTSFCFLDIRSPGLGDTAMYLCATSRDRQLYNEQFFGPGTRLTVL.

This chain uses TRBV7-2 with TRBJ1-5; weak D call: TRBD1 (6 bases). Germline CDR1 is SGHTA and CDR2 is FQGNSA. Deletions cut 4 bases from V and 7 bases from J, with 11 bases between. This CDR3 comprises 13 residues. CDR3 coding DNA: TGTGCCAGCAGCTACAGGGTGCACCAGCCCCAGCATTTT. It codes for CASSYRVHQPQHF.

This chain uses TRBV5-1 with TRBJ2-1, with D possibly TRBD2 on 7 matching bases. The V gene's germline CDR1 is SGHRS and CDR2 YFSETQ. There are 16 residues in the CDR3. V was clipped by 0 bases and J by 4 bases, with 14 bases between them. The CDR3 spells CASSLVGGGMYNEQFF. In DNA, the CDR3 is TGCGCCAGCAGCTTGGTAGGGGGGGGAATGTACAATGAGCAGTTCTTC.

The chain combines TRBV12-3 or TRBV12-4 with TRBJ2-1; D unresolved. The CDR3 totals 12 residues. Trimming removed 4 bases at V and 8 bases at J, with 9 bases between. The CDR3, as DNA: TGTGCCAGCAGTTCGTCGGCCTATGAGCAGTTCTTC. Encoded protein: CASSSSAYEQFF.

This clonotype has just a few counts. The CDR3 loop is CASSETGEENLYEQYF. The CDR3, as DNA: TGTGCCAGCAGCGAAACAGGGGAAGAAAACTTATACGAGCAGTACTTC. The rearrangement links TRBV9 to TRBJ2-7, with 7 bases fitting TRBD1. With 3 bases clipped from V and 4 bases from J, the junction kept 13 bases outside the gene matches. This CDR3 has 16 amino acids. Germline values: CDR1 SGDLS, CDR2 YYNGEE.

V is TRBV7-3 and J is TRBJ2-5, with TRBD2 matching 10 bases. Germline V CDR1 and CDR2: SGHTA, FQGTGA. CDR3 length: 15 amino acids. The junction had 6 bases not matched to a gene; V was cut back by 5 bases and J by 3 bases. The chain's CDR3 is CASSEGTSAKETQYF. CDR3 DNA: TGTGCCAGCAGCGAAGGGACTAGCGCTAAAGAGACCCAGTACTTC.

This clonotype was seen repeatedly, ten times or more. The CDR3 DNA reads as TGCGCCAGCAGCTTGGACACCCGAGGGAATCAGCCCCAGCATTTT. Its protein product is CASSLDTRGNQPQHF. The chain joins TRBV5-1 to TRBJ1-5; no clear D gene. Trimming cost V 0 bases and J 4 bases, with 11 bases left between them. This CDR3 region has 15 residues. Germline lookup yields CDR1 SGHRS and CDR2 YFSETQ. The entire variable domain, with the rest obtained from reference TRBV5-1 and TRBJ1-5, is as follows: KAGVTQTPRYLIKTRGQQVTLSCSPISGHRSVSWYQQTPGQGLQFLFEYFSETQRNKGNFPGRFSGRQFSNSRSEMNVSTLELGDSALYLCASSLDTRGNQPQHFGDGTRLSIL.

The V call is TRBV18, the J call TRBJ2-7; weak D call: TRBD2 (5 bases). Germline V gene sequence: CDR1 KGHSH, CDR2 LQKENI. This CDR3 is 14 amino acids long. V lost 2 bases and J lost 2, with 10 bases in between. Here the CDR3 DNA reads TGTGCCAGCTCACCATGGGCGGGTACCTACGAGCAGTACTTC. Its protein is CASSPWAGTYEQYF. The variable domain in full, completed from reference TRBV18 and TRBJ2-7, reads NAGVMQNPRHLVRRRGQEARLRCSPMKGHSHVYWYRQLPEEGLKFMVYLQKENIIDESGMPKERFSAEFPKEGPSILRIQQVVRGDSAAYFCASSPWAGTYEQYFGPGTRLTVT.

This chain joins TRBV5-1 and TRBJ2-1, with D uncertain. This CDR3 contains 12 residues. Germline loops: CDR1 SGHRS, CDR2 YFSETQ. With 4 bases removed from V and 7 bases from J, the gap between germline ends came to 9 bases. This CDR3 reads CASSDRKNEQFF. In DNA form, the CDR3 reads TGCGCCAGCAGCGATCGAAAAAATGAGCAGTTCTTC.

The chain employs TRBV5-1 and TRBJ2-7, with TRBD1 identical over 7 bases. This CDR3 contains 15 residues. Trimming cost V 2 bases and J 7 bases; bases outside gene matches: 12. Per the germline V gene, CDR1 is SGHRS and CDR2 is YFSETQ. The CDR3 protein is CASSFWGQPPGEQYF. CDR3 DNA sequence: TGCGCCAGCAGCTTTTGGGGACAGCCCCCGGGGGAGCAGTACTTC.

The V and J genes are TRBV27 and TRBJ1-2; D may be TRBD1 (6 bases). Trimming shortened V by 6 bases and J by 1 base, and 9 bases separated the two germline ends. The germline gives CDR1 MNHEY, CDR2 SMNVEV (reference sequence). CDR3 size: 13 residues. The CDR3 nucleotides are TGTGCCAGCAGGCGGACAGTTAACTATGGCTACACCTTC. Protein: CASRRTVNYGYTF.

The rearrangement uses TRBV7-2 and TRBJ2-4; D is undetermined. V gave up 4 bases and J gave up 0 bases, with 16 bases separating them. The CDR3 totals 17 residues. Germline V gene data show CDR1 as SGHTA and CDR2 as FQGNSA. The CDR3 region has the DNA TGTGCCAGCAGCTCCCAAGGTCCAAACCTAGCCAAAAACATTCAGTACTTC. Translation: CASSSQGPNLAKNIQYF. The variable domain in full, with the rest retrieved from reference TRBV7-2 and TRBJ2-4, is GAGVSQSPSNKVTEKGKDVELRCDPISGHTALYWYRQSLGQGLEFLIYFQGNSAPDKSGLPSDRFSAERTGGSVSTLTIQRTQQEDSAVYLCASSSQGPNLAKNIQYFGAGTRLSVL.

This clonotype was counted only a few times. The CDR3 here is CSAGAPDGSRNEQFF. The CDR3 DNA is TGCAGTGCTGGGGCCCCAGACGGCTCAAGGAATGAGCAGTTCTTC. The chain joins TRBV20-1 to TRBJ2-1; the D gene is possibly TRBD1 (5 bases). Trimming pared 5 bases from V and 7 bases from J, leaving 21 bases between. Germline assignment: CDR1 DFQATT and CDR2 SNEGSKA (reference sequence). The length of the CDR3 is 15 residues.

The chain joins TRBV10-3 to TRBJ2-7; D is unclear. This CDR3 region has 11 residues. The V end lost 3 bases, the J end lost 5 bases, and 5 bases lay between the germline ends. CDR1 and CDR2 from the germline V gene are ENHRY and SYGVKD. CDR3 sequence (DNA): TGTGCCATCAGTGATTGGCACGAGCAGTACTTC. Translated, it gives CAISDWHEQYF.

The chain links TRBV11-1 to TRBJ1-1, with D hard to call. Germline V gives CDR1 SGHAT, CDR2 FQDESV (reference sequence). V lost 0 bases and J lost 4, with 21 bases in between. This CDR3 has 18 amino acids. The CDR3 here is CASSLAIYRESTGTEAFF. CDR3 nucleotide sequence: TGTGCCAGCAGCTTAGCCATATATAGGGAATCAACGGGCACTGAAGCTTTCTTT.

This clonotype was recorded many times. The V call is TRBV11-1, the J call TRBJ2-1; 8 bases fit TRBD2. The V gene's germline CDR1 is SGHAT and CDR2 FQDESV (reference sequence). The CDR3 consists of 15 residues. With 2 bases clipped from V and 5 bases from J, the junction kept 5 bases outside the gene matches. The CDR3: CASSLSGLANNEQFF. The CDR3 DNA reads TGTGCCAGCAGCTTAAGCGGACTAGCTAACAATGAGCAGTTCTTC. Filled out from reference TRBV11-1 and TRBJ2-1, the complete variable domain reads EAEVAQSPRYKITEKSQAVAFWCDPISGHATLYWYRQILGQGPELLVQFQDESVVDDSQLPKDRFSAERLKGVDSTLKIQPAELGDSAMYLCASSLSGLANNEQFFGPGTRLTVL.